This T cell receptor beta chain was observed in a study of OX40 agonist ivuxolimab in advanced cancers. With regard to the full study: Ivuxolimab was an agonistic, fully human IgG2 monoclonal antibody directed against OX40 (CD134), a costimulatory receptor. Partial responses occurred in three dose-escalation patients: two with cutaneous melanoma and one with hepatocellular carcinoma. Intravenous ivuxolimab was administered to patients every 2 weeks at six dose levels: 0.01, 0.1, 0.3, 1.5, 3 and 10 mg/kg. Patients were allowed to have had prior anti-PD-1, anti-PD-L1 or anti-CTLA-4 therapy, and 40% of the dose-escalation patients had previously received checkpoint inhibitors. The monotherapy dose-escalation portion (N ≈ 50 patients) of the phase I ivuxolimab trial is reported in the paper. The point of sequencing TCRbeta in the periphery was to test whether ivuxolimab changed TCR sequence diversity and drove clonal T-cell expansion. In the dose-escalation cohort, approximately 83% of patients were male, and the mean age was around 65 years with a range of roughly 23 to 79. Among the 50 to 55 dose-escalation patients, about 19 had hepatocellular carcinoma, roughly 15 melanoma, 9 renal cell carcinoma and 9 head and neck cancer. On the study overall, not on this receptor specifically: Clonal expansion of both CD4+ and CD8+ blood T cells was observed from baseline to week 6 at doses 0.1 to 3.0 mg/kg. On average, CD8+ T cells showed more expanded clones than CD4+ T cells after ivuxolimab. Low levels of normalized T-cell clonal expansion were also shown by some nonresponding patients. Antigen specificity was not determined for the clonally expanded peripheral T cells. In partial responders in the 0.1-3.0 mg/kg groups, normalized peripheral clonal expansion was found to be among the lowest, especially among CD8+ T cells.

The germline V gene yields SGHRS for CDR1 and YFSETQ for CDR2. The CDR3 covers 14 residues, taking in both the cysteine and the phenylalanine. The read is trimmed to its CDR3 DNA, 42 bases read in frame from base 1. V sheds 4 bases and J sheds 2 bases, leaving 13 bases between their ends. To sequence the TCRbeta CDR3 region, genomic DNA was isolated from the sorted cells. TCRbeta CDR3 regions were sequenced using the immunoSEQ Assay. What TCRdb holds here is the immuneACCESS table cut down to in-frame rearrangements. Part of the clones is not present; checked against another copy, under half of the missing clones reflect an unresolved V gene, and the others are unexplained. For this sample there are fewer than 85,000 clones; 92% appear just once. The biggest ten clones account for roughly a tenth of the sample. This clone was seen just once. The antigen it recognizes is unknown. No base quality values were provided; no much bigger clone lies one nucleotide off.

Patients with a history of autoimmune disease or receiving systemic immunosuppression were excluded from the trial. Peripheral blood for TCR sequencing was drawn from every dose cohort at baseline, at cycle 4 day 1 and at cycle 7 day 1. The samples were drawn from a first-in-human, open-label, multicenter phase I dose-escalation trial of ivuxolimab. Adults with locally advanced or metastatic head and neck squamous cell, hepatocellular, melanoma or renal cell carcinoma were enrolled in the trial. Before TCR sequencing, CD4+ T cells and CD8+ T cells were sorted from peripheral blood as separate populations.

This chain joins TRBV5-1 to TRBJ2-7; no D segment can be confidently identified. The sequenced sample was CD4+ or CD8+ T cells sorted from blood, obtained in a trial of the OX40 agonist ivuxolimab. This sequence was found in an adult with an advanced solid tumor such as melanoma, head and neck, liver or kidney cancer. The CDR3 reads as follows: CASSISYSTYEQYF. In nucleotide form, the sequence is TGCGCCAGCAGCATTAGCTATTCTACCTACGAGCAGTACTTC. Full variable domain (CDR3 extended with the reference TRBV5-1 and TRBJ2-7 proteins): KAGVTQTPRYLIKTRGQQVTLSCSPISGHRSVSWYQQTPGQGLQFLFEYFSETQRNKGNFPGRFSGRQFSNSRSEMNVSTLELGDSALYLCASSISYSTYEQYFGPGTRLTVT.